This is a list of T cell receptor beta chains from one sample in a study of shared clonotypes between healthy human individuals. Method: immunoSEQ multiplex PCR; TCRdb's copy keeps in-frame clones and lacks some. The data show approximately 500,000 clones, around 74% seen once. Sequenced material: PBMCs. These receptors were collected from a middle-aged woman in good health. Some clones in this sample may be carry-over from other donors' samples. The CDR3 runs from the conserved cysteine through the conserved F or W. D genes are given only for firm matches. Clone size is given for some rows only: seen once, a few or many times, or a class if the clone is expanded.

V	size	J	D	DNA	CDR3
TRBV28	-	TRBJ2-5	-	TGTGCCAGCAGTTTGGGTCCCGCACAAGAGACCCAGTACTTC	CASSLGPAQETQYF
TRBV6-5	-	TRBJ1-1	-	TGTGCCAGCAGCCAAGGGTTTGAAGCTTTCTTT	CASSQGFEAFF
TRBV4-1	many	TRBJ2-5	-	TGCGCCAGCAGCCATTACGGACAGAACCAAGAGACCCAGTACTTC	CASSHYGQNQETQYF
TRBV11-2	-	TRBJ1-1	-	TGTGCCAGCAGCTTAGCGGGCAGGCTGAACACTGAAGCTTTCTTT	CASSLAGRLNTEAFF
TRBV27	-	TRBJ2-7	-	TGTGCCAGCAGCCGAGGCAGGGTCTACGAGCAGTACTTC	CASSRGRVYEQYF
TRBV9	-	TRBJ1-4	TRBD1	TGTGCCAGCAGCGAAGGGACAGGGGGGGTTGAAAAACTGTTTTTT	CASSEGTGGVEKLFF
TRBV7-2	-	TRBJ2-1	-	TGTGCCAGCAGCGTCACCGGGATCAGCAATGAGCAGTTCTTC	CASSVTGISNEQFF
TRBV7-2	few	TRBJ2-5	TRBD2	TGTGCCAGCAGCCGGGGGGACCAAGAGACCCAGTACTTC	CASSRGDQETQYF
TRBV4-2	many	TRBJ1-5	TRBD1	TGTGCCAGCAGCCAAGAAGACAGGGAGAGTCAGCCCCAGCATTTT	CASSQEDRESQPQHF
TRBV14	once	TRBJ2-7	TRBD2	TGTGCCAGCAGCCAAACCCTAGCGGGTACCTACGAGCAGTACTTC	CASSQTLAGTYEQYF
TRBV7-9	-	TRBJ2-3	TRBD2	TGTGCCAGCAGCTCTGGGGGGACTAGCGGGAGTGCAGATACGCAGTATTTT	CASSSGGTSGSADTQYF
TRBV14	-	TRBJ2-1	-	TGTGCCAGCAGCCAAGAACCGCGGGGGCCCTTGGATGAGCAGTTCTTC	CASSQEPRGPLDEQFF
TRBV5-1	few	TRBJ2-6	-	TGCGCCAGCAGCTTGGCAGGTGGGGCCAACGTCCTGACTTTC	CASSLAGGANVLTF
TRBV5-1	-	TRBJ2-7	-	TGCGCCAGCAGCTTGCAGGGAGAAAGGTACGAGCAGTACTTC	CASSLQGERYEQYF
TRBV7-9	few	TRBJ2-5	TRBD1	TGTGCCAGCAGGCCGTCCGGGACAGAAGAGACCCAGTACTTC	CASRPSGTEETQYF
TRBV5-1	-	TRBJ1-1	TRBD1	TGCGCCAGCAGCTTGGGACAGGGTTTCGTCGCTGAAGCTTTCTTT	CASSLGQGFVAEAFF
TRBV10-3	few	TRBJ1-3	-	TGTGCCATCAGTGGGACCACGGACACTGGAAACACCATATATTTT	CAISGTTDTGNTIYF
TRBV5-4	few	TRBJ2-5	-	TGTGCCAGCAGCCCCAGGGACCAAGAAGAGACCCAGTACTTC	CASSPRDQEETQYF
TRBV19	-	TRBJ1-1	-	TGTGCCAGTAGTATGGCCGCTGGGCTTACTGAAGCTTTCTTT	CASSMAAGLTEAFF
TRBV18	-	TRBJ1-1	TRBD1	TGTGCCAGCTCACCTCAATGGGACAGGACCGGTGAAGCTTTCTTT	CASSPQWDRTGEAFF
TRBV7-6	few	TRBJ2-1	-	TGTGCCAGCAGCTTAGGTGAGGGAACTGAGCAGTTCTTC	CASSLGEGTEQFF
TRBV28	-	TRBJ2-2	-	TGTGCCAGCAGGATCTCTTCCCCAGGGGGGGAGCTGTTTTTT	CASRISSPGGELFF
TRBV28	-	TRBJ1-2	-	TGTGCCAGCAGTTTGGGGGCTTCCGGGGGCTACACCTTC	CASSLGASGGYTF
TRBV4-2	few	TRBJ2-3	-	TGTGCCAGCAGCCAAGAGGGCAGCGGGAGCACAGATACGCAGTATTTT	CASSQEGSGSTDTQYF
TRBV30	-	TRBJ1-2	-	TGTGCCTGGAGTACCAAGAGATATGGCTACACCTTC	CAWSTKRYGYTF
TRBV6-5	-	TRBJ2-1	-	TGTGCCAGCAGTACGGGGAGCCATGAGCAGTTCTTC	CASSTGSHEQFF
TRBV5-4	-	TRBJ2-2	TRBD2	TGTGCCAGCAGCTTGGCCGGGGAGCGGGAGGGCCGTAACACCGGGGAGCTGTTTTTT	CASSLAGEREGRNTGELFF
TRBV28	-	TRBJ2-3	TRBD2	TGTGCCAGCAGTTTATATGTTACTAGCGGGAGACAAGATACGCAGTATTTT	CASSLYVTSGRQDTQYF
TRBV18	-	TRBJ2-1	TRBD1	TGTGCCAGCTCAGTTCTACAGGGGGCGTATGAGCAGTTCTTC	CASSVLQGAYEQFF
TRBV6-6	-	TRBJ2-7	-	TGTGCCAGCACCCTCGCAGGGGCACTAGGCGAGCAGTACTTC	CASTLAGALGEQYF
TRBV4-3	-	TRBJ2-1	TRBD2	TGCGCCAGCAGCCGACGACTAGCGGGAGGGTTTCACAATGAGCAGTTCTTC	CASSRRLAGGFHNEQFF
TRBV2	-	TRBJ2-3	TRBD2	TGTGCCAGCAGTTTACTAGCGGGAGTCCCCGATACGCAGTATTTT	CASSLLAGVPDTQYF
TRBV4-1	-	TRBJ1-2	-	TGCGCCAGCAGCCAAGACCAGAAACAGGGTTCAGGTGGCTACACCTTC	CASSQDQKQGSGGYTF
TRBV19	-	TRBJ2-2	-	TGTGCCAGTAGCGGGAGACGTGCCGGGGAGCTGTTTTTT	CASSGRRAGELFF
TRBV5-6	-	TRBJ2-1	-	TGTGCCAGCAGCTTTAAGAGGCATGAGCAGTTCTTC	CASSFKRHEQFF
TRBV18	-	TRBJ2-5	-	TGTGCCAGCTCACCACGGGAGCAAGAGACCCAGTACTTC	CASSPREQETQYF
TRBV5-5	-	TRBJ1-4	-	TGTGCCAGCAGCTTGCTTCCCGCGGGGGAGGGGGAAAAACTGTTTTTT	CASSLLPAGEGEKLFF
TRBV7-3	-	TRBJ2-3	-	TGTGCCAGCAGCCCCAAGGGCACAGATACGCAGTATTTT	CASSPKGTDTQYF
TRBV30	-	TRBJ2-3	-	TGTGCCTGGAGTACAGGCGACAGCACAGATACGCAGTATTTT	CAWSTGDSTDTQYF
TRBV7-2	-	TRBJ1-4	-	TGTGCCAGCAGCACTAATGAAAAACTGTTTTTT	CASSTNEKLFF
TRBV27	-	TRBJ2-2	TRBD2	TGTGCCAGCAGTTTAGGGAGGGTCGGGGAGCTGTTTTTT	CASSLGRVGELFF
TRBV28	-	TRBJ2-2	TRBD2	TGTGCCAGCAGTAAAGGGGCTAGCGGGAGGGCCGGGGAGCTGTTTTTT	CASSKGASGRAGELFF
TRBV5-4	-	TRBJ2-7	TRBD2	TGTGCCAGCAGCCGACTAGCGGGAGGGGCCGAGCAGTACTTC	CASSRLAGGAEQYF
TRBV10-2	-	TRBJ2-7	-	TGCGCCAGCAGTGAGACAGGACAGCCCGCCTACGAGCAGTACTTC	CASSETGQPAYEQYF
TRBV7-6	-	TRBJ2-1	TRBD2	TGTGCCAGCAGCCTAGCGGGGGCCTCCTACAATGAGCAGTTCTTC	CASSLAGASYNEQFF
TRBV4-2	-	TRBJ1-4	TRBD1	TGTGCCAGCAGCGGGACAGGGGCGTTTCTTTATGAAAAACTGTTTTTT	CASSGTGAFLYEKLFF
TRBV7-3	once	TRBJ1-2	-	TGTGCCAGCAGCGAGGATATTCAGGGAGCCTATGGCTACACCTTC	CASSEDIQGAYGYTF
TRBV4-1	-	TRBJ2-7	TRBD2	TGCGCCAGCAGCCAAGTTGGACTAGCGGGAGTAAGCTACGAGCAGTACTTC	CASSQVGLAGVSYEQYF
TRBV2	-	TRBJ1-2	-	TGTGCCAGCAGTGAGCATGGGGTCTATGGCTACACCTTC	CASSEHGVYGYTF
TRBV7-3	-	TRBJ2-1	TRBD2	TGTGCCAGCAGCTTAAGTACTAGCGGGAGATGGGATGAGCAGTTCTTC	CASSLSTSGRWDEQFF
TRBV5-1	-	TRBJ2-3	TRBD2	TGCGCCAGCAGCCCCACGACAGGGACTAGCGGGCCTGAGTGGGGGATAGATACGCAGTATTTT	CASSPTTGTSGPEWGIDTQYF
TRBV30	-	TRBJ2-7	-	TGTGCCTGGAGTAGATCCCGGGCCCCTTACGAGCAGTACTTC	CAWSRSRAPYEQYF
TRBV5-1	once	TRBJ2-3	TRBD1	TGCGCCAGCAGCCCGGACAGGAGCACAGATACGCAGTATTTT	CASSPDRSTDTQYF
TRBV5-1	-	TRBJ1-5	-	TGCGCCAGCAGCTTGGGGGACAATCAGCCCCAGCATTTT	CASSLGDNQPQHF
TRBV5-1	-	TRBJ2-2	-	TGCGCCAGCAGCTACCTCGGACAATTAAGCACCGGGGAGCTGTTTTTT	CASSYLGQLSTGELFF